Listed here are 28 T cell receptor beta chains from one sample, sequenced in a study of breast tumors, draining lymph nodes, adjacent tissues. Breast cancer patients provided tissue from their axillary draining lymph nodes. TCRdb redid the calling of the multiplex PCR reads with MiXCR, one entry per CDR3 protein. There are about 150,000 distinct CDR3 sequences in the sample; about 20% occur only once, and 2.6% lies in the top ten. The specimen sequenced was axillary lymph node tissue. These receptors originate from a female donor with breast cancer. Some clones in this sample may be carry-over from other donors' samples.

This clonotype appeared many times. The V call is TRBV6-6, the J call TRBJ2-1; the D is unclear. CDR1 is MNHNY, CDR2 SVGAGI, per germline (reference sequence). Trimming shortened V by 6 bases and J by 3 bases, and 12 bases separated the two germline ends. The CDR3 loop spans 14 amino acids. Written as DNA, the CDR3 is TGTGCCAGCAGACCCGGACGGAGCTACAATGAGCAGTTCTTC. Its protein product is CASRPGRSYNEQFF.

This clonotype was seen at least ten times. The J gene is TRBJ1-6, the V gene TRBV2; 9 positions match TRBD1. Trimming took 7 bases from V and 9 from J; bases not matched to a gene: 4. The CDR3 sequence is 13 residues long. Looked up from germline, CDR1 is SNHLY and CDR2 is FYNNEI. The CDR3 region has the DNA TGTGCCAGCACGGGACAGGGTGGTTCACCCCTCCACTTT. Its translation is CASTGQGGSPLHF. Complete variable domain (other parts from reference TRBV2 and TRBJ1-6): EPEVTQTPSHQVTQMGQEVILRCVPISNHLYFYWYRQILGQKVEFLVSFYNNEISEKSEIFDDQFSVERPDGSNFTLKIRSTKLEDSAMYFCASTGQGGSPLHFGNGTRLTVT.

This clonotype was observed at least ten times. This chain joins TRBV19 and TRBJ2-3; 7 nucleotides agree with TRBD1. The CDR3 contains 17 residues. Trimming removed 3 bases from V and 2 bases from J; junction bases left unmatched: 11. Germline CDR1 is LNHDA and CDR2 is SQIVND (reference sequence). The CDR3 region is CASSILYSGQLTDTQYF. The CDR3 region has the DNA TGTGCCAGTAGTATCCTCTACTCGGGACAGCTCACAGATACGCAGTATTTT.

The J gene is TRBJ2-2, the V gene TRBV19, with 10 bases lining up with TRBD1. CDR1 and CDR2 from the germline V gene are LNHDA and SQIVND (reference sequence). The CDR3 is 16 amino acids. The J segment lost 0 bases and the V segment lost 7 bases, leaving 5 bases of the junction unmatched. The CDR3, as DNA: TGTGCCAGTAATTCGGGACAGGGGACGAACACCGGGGAGCTGTTTTTT. Amino acid sequence: CASNSGQGTNTGELFF.

This clonotype has at least ten counts. This chain joins TRBV19 and TRBJ2-1; possible D gene TRBD1, 6 bases. Trimming took 2 bases from V and 0 from J, leaving 11 bases between them. The CDR3 runs 16 residues. The germline gives CDR1 LNHDA, CDR2 SQIVND (reference sequence). CDR3 bases: TGTGCCAGTAGTATACCGGACAGCTACTCCTACAATGAGCAGTTCTTC. The encoded protein is CASSIPDSYSYNEQFF.

This clonotype occurred many times. The chain employs TRBV19 and TRBJ2-5, with 8 bases that match TRBD1. The CDR3 is 14 residues long. Germline V lookup: CDR1 LNHDA, CDR2 SQIVND (reference sequence). The junction had 8 bases not matched to a gene; V was cut back by 5 bases and J by 6 bases. DNA of the CDR3: TGTGCCAGTAGTTTAGCCGGGACAGGCCAGACCCAGTACTTC. Protein: CASSLAGTGQTQYF.

This clonotype was observed many times. The chain has TRBV5-6 and TRBJ2-1, with 7 bases aligning to TRBD2. Germline loops: CDR1 SGHDT, CDR2 YYEEEE. Losses at the gene ends were 5 bases for V and 5 bases for J; bases not matched to a gene: 1. This CDR3 region has 12 residues. The CDR3 DNA reads as TGTGCCAGCAGAGGACTAGACAATGAGCAGTTCTTC. Its protein product is CASRGLDNEQFF.

This clonotype has at least ten counts. The V gene is TRBV3-1, the J gene TRBJ1-3; 7 nucleotides match TRBD1. The CDR3 consists of 15 residues. Germline CDR1 LGHDT, CDR2 YNNKEL (reference sequence). V shed 5 bases and J 0 bases; nucleotides not matched to a gene: 4. The CDR3 reads CASSNRGGSGNTIYF. DNA for the CDR3: TGTGCCAGCAGCAACAGGGGAGGCTCTGGAAACACCATATATTTT.

Concerning this clonotype itself: Its ends do not fully match the called genes, so a read error is possible. The chain recombines TRBV12-3 or TRBV12-4 with TRBJ2-7; a weak D match, TRBD1 (6 bases). The CDR3 loop spans 14 amino acids. The CDR3 loop is CASGQTGLSYVQYF. In nucleotides, the CDR3 is TGTGCCAGCGGACAGACAGGTCTCTCCTACGTGCAGTACTTC.

This clonotype was found many times. V usage is TRBV28 and J usage is TRBJ1-2; D may be TRBD1 (6 bases). With 7 bases removed from V and 4 bases from J, the gap between germline ends came to 10 bases. This CDR3 comprises 12 residues. CDR1 is MDHEN and CDR2 is SYDVKM in the germline V gene. CDR3: CASTLQGYGYTF. The CDR3, as DNA: TGTGCCAGCACCTTACAGGGCTATGGCTACACCTTC.

This clonotype was counted at least ten times. The rearrangement uses TRBV4-1 and TRBJ2-2, with TRBD1 matching 9 bases. Germline V CDR1 and CDR2: MGHRA, YSYEKL. The junction had 3 bases not matched to a gene; V was cut back by 4 bases and J by 3 bases. The CDR3 is 15 amino acids. The CDR3 reads CASSLRDRDTGELFF. The DNA of the CDR3 is TGCGCCAGCAGCCTTCGGGACAGGGACACCGGGGAGCTGTTTTTT.

There are many counts of this clonotype. This chain uses TRBV28 with TRBJ2-7; D possibly corresponds to TRBD1 (6 bases). The V gene's germline CDR1 is MDHEN and CDR2 SYDVKM. The CDR3 sequence is 14 residues long. V was clipped by 3 bases and J by 2 bases, with 11 bases between them. CDR3 bases: TGTGCCAGCAGTTTGAGGGGACACCCCTACGAGCAGTACTTC. This encodes CASSLRGHPYEQYF.

This clonotype came up many times. The rearrangement uses TRBV28 and TRBJ2-7, with 9 positions matching TRBD1. The ends lost 3 bases at V and 6 bases at J; junction bases unmatched: 12. The CDR3 length is 16 residues. The germline V gene has CDR1 MDHEN and CDR2 SYDVKM. The CDR3 DNA follows: TGTGCCAGCAGTTTGGGGAGTCCCGGGACAGGGTTCGAGCAGTACTTC. Translated: CASSLGSPGTGFEQYF.

This clonotype has a count of ten or more. The chain joins TRBV24-1 to TRBJ2-5; no definite D call. V lost 4 bases and J 0 bases, leaving 8 bases between the germline ends. Germline lookup yields CDR1 KGHDR and CDR2 SFDVKD. The CDR3 sequence is 14 residues long. Here the CDR3 DNA reads TGTGCCACCAGTGACCCCGGACACCAAGAGACCCAGTACTTC. This translates into CATSDPGHQETQYF.

In its sample, this clonotype was seen many times. The chain employs TRBV20-1 and TRBJ2-7; 11 positions agree with TRBD2. The CDR3 loop spans 18 amino acids. V was clipped by 4 bases and J by 1 base; unmatched bases: 15. The germline CDR1 and CDR2 sequences are DFQATT and SNEGSKA (reference sequence). Here the CDR3 reads CSATSSLAGGMRSYEQYF. CDR3 nucleotides: TGCAGTGCTACATCAAGTCTAGCGGGAGGTATGAGGTCCTACGAGCAGTACTTC.

This clonotype was picked up many times. This chain connects TRBV5-4 to TRBJ2-3; 10 bases match TRBD1. After removal of 5 bases from V and 4 bases from J, the junction contained 10 bases not matched to a gene. Germline V gene data show CDR1 as SGHNT and CDR2 as YYREEE (reference sequence). This CDR3 region has 16 residues. DNA of the CDR3: TGTGCCAGCAGTTCCGGGACAGGGGTCCGATCAGATACGCAGTATTTT. Translation: CASSSGTGVRSDTQYF.

In its sample, this clonotype was seen many times. This chain uses TRBV12-5 with TRBJ1-3; D is ambiguous. The CDR3 runs 13 residues. Germline CDR1 is LGHNT and CDR2 is FRNRAP. V shed 2 bases and J shed 10 bases, with 12 bases lying between them. The CDR3 DNA sequence: TGTGCTAGTGGTTTGCCCAGGATCGGGACCATATATTTT. Protein sequence: CASGLPRIGTIYF.

Notes on this clonotype: A much larger clone lies a single base off, so this may be a read error. The chain couples TRBV28 to TRBJ1-6, with 7 positions matching TRBD1. With 10 bases clipped from V and 6 bases from J, the junction kept 12 bases outside the gene matches. Germline CDR1 and CDR2: MDHEN and SYDVKM. The CDR3 has 15 amino acids. CDR3 protein: CATNPWTGFNSPLHF. The DNA of the CDR3 is TGTGCCACCAACCCTTGGACAGGATTTAATTCACCCCTCCACTTT.

The sample holds many counts of this clonotype. The chain employs TRBV24-1 and TRBJ2-1, with a weak D call TRBD2 (6 bases). There are 14 residues in the CDR3. CDR1 is KGHDR and CDR2 is SFDVKD in the germline V gene. The ends were cut back, 2 bases at V and 6 bases at J, with 10 bases in the middle. This CDR3 reads CATSDSDYPNEQFF. The DNA of the CDR3 is TGTGCCACCAGTGATTCGGACTACCCCAATGAGCAGTTCTTC.

Ten or more counts support this clonotype. The chain links TRBV3-1 to TRBJ2-7, with D maybe TRBD2 (7 bases). The CDR3 length is 15 residues. Trimming left V 5 bases short and J 3 bases short, with 17 bases between. CDR1 LGHDT and CDR2 YNNKEL come from the germline V gene (reference sequence). CDR3 nucleotides: TGTGCCAGCAGCTCAAAGGGGGGGTCCGGCTACGAGCAGTACTTC. Translation: CASSSKGGSGYEQYF.

This clonotype was recorded at least ten times. V is TRBV20-1 and J is TRBJ2-3, with no clear D. Trimming stripped 1 base from V and 0 bases from J, with 8 bases between. Germline loops: CDR1 DFQATT, CDR2 SNEGSKA (reference sequence). The CDR3 has 14 residues. CDR3 in DNA: TGCAGTGCTAGAGCCGGGTCAAGCACAGATACGCAGTATTTT. It codes for CSARAGSSTDTQYF.

This clonotype occurred many times. This rearrangement joins TRBV28 to TRBJ2-7; D unresolved. From germline, CDR1 is MDHEN and CDR2 SYDVKM. V was shortened by 5 bases and J by 7 bases, with 9 bases between the two germline ends. The CDR3 extends over 11 amino acids. The CDR3 coding sequence is TGTGCCAGCAGTCCGTCCTTTGAGCAGTACTTC. Its translation is CASSPSFEQYF.

CDR3 nucleotides: TGCGCCAGCAGCCCCATGGACAGGGAGGTTGGCTACACCTTC. As protein: CASSPMDREVGYTF. The chain has TRBV5-1 and TRBJ1-2, with TRBD1 matching 8 bases. CDR3 size: 14 residues. The germline CDR1 and CDR2 sequences are SGHRS and YFSETQ. V lost 4 bases and J lost 7; bases outside the gene matches: 9.

This clonotype was observed at least ten times. The J gene is TRBJ1-6, the V gene TRBV6-5; D is perhaps TRBD1 (5 bases). Trimming took off 2 bases at V and 7 bases at J, with 15 bases between the two ends. Germline V gene data show CDR1 as MNHEY and CDR2 as SVGAGI. The length of the CDR3 is 16 residues. CDR3: CASSYDPVRVNSPLHF. CDR3 bases: TGTGCCAGCAGTTACGATCCTGTCAGGGTGAATTCACCCCTCCACTTT.

The chain has TRBV6-5 and TRBJ2-1; no reliable D call. This CDR3 is 13 amino acids long. Germline V gives CDR1 MNHEY, CDR2 SVGAGI. V lost 4 bases and J 7 bases, leaving 11 bases between the germline ends. CDR3 coding DNA: TGTGCCAGCAGTTCCCCGTTACTTAATGAGCAGTTCTTC. It encodes CASSSPLLNEQFF.

This clonotype occurred many times. The chain employs TRBV7-3 and TRBJ2-2; the match to TRBD2 covers 8 bases. Per the germline V gene, CDR1 is SGHTA and CDR2 is FQGTGA. This CDR3 has 17 amino acids. V lost 0 bases to trimming and J lost 3 bases; unmatched junction nucleotides: 6. CDR3 nucleotides: TGTGCCAGCAGCTTAACCCCTCCGGGACTAGACACCGGGGAGCTGTTTTTT. Its protein is CASSLTPPGLDTGELFF.

This clonotype has at least ten counts. The V gene is TRBV20-1, the J gene TRBJ2-7; TRBD2 aligns across 12 bases. Germline V lookup: CDR1 DFQATT, CDR2 SNEGSKA (reference sequence). This CDR3 is 14 amino acids long. V lost 6 bases and J lost 0; bases outside the gene matches: 3. The CDR3 spells CSAKTSGSSYEQYF. In DNA form, the CDR3 reads TGCAGTGCCAAGACTAGCGGGAGCTCCTACGAGCAGTACTTC.

This clonotype showed up many times. CDR3 nucleotides: TGTGCCAGCAGCGGGGACAGGGAATCCGGGGAGCTGTTTTTT. This translates into CASSGDRESGELFF. V usage is TRBV7-9 and J usage is TRBJ2-2; 9 bases line up with TRBD1. Germline assignment: CDR1 SEHNR and CDR2 FQNEAQ (reference sequence). Trimming removed 5 bases from V and 6 bases from J; junction bases left unmatched: 4. This CDR3 region has 14 residues.